A selection of T cell receptor beta chains follows, all from one sample in a study of blood T cell repertoires in COVID-19. Using immunoSEQ multiplex PCR, the repertoire was profiled, and TCRdb retains in-frame clones only, with some absent. The data contain tens of thousands of clones, 77% of them singletons. The sequencing input was peripheral blood. These receptors were obtained from a woman aged 65 to 85 with active or convalescent COVID-19. Both conserved end residues are part of each CDR3. A D gene is named only where the DNA matches it firmly. Rows give clone size only sometimes, using once, few, many, or a class for an expanded clone.

V gene	clone size	J gene	D gene	CDR3 DNA	CDR3 protein
TRBV7-2	-	TRBJ1-5	TRBD1	TGTGCCAGCAGCTTAGGACAGGGTGCGGAGCCCCAGCATTTT	CASSLGQGAEPQHF
TRBV2	once	TRBJ2-3	-	TGTGCCAGCAGTGTCAGGCAGGGGCCAGATACGCAGTATTTT	CASSVRQGPDTQYF
TRBV6-2/TRBV6-3	-	TRBJ1-5	TRBD1	TGTGCCAGCAGCTTATCGACAGGGATCAATCAGCCCCAGCATTTT	CASSLSTGINQPQHF
TRBV19	-	TRBJ1-6	TRBD1	TGTGCCAGTAGTATGGGACAGAACTCACCCCTCCACTTT	CASSMGQNSPLHF
TRBV28	once	TRBJ1-2	-	TGTGCCAGCAGTTCGGGCAGGGCATATGGCTACACCTTC	CASSSGRAYGYTF
TRBV27	-	TRBJ2-5	-	TGTGCCAGCAGTTTTCAGCGTGGAGAGACCCAGTACTTC	CASSFQRGETQYF
TRBV19	-	TRBJ2-5	-	TGTGCCAGTAGTATAGACGCCGGGACACATGGAGAGACCCAGTACTTC	CASSIDAGTHGETQYF
TRBV6-2/TRBV6-3	once	TRBJ2-7	-	TGTGCCAGCAGCCGTGGCGGGAACTACGAGCAGTACTTC	CASSRGGNYEQYF
TRBV5-4	-	TRBJ2-7	TRBD2	TGTGCCAGCAGCCCCGGCCGCGGGGGGGCCAGGCCGGGCGAGCAGTACTTC	CASSPGRGGARPGEQYF
TRBV6-6	-	TRBJ1-3	TRBD1	TGTGCCAGCATGGACAGGGTTACCCGCTCTGGAAACACCATATATTTT	CASMDRVTRSGNTIYF
TRBV7-9	few	TRBJ1-1	-	TGTGCCACGCCAGGTGTCACTGAAGCTTTCTTT	CATPGVTEAFF
TRBV19	-	TRBJ2-1	-	TGTGCCAGTAGTATCGACACTAGCCTGAGCACCTACAATGAGCAGTTCTTC	CASSIDTSLSTYNEQFF
TRBV19	-	TRBJ2-5	TRBD1	TGTGCCACGGGAGGAGGGACAGGGGGCTTGGAGACCCAGTACTTC	CATGGGTGGLETQYF
TRBV5-1	few	TRBJ1-1	TRBD1	TGCGCCAGCAGCTTGGAGGGACAGGGGAGAACTGAAGCTTTCTTT	CASSLEGQGRTEAFF